These 19 T cell receptor beta chains came from one sample sequenced in a study of beta chain features in type 1 diabetes. These receptors' targets are unknown. All of the isolated RNA was reverse transcribed, so expressed TCRB transcripts were sequenced. Using immunoSEQ multiplex PCR, the repertoire was profiled, and TCRdb retains in-frame clones only, with some absent. The sample has approximately 17,000 clones, about 70% seen once. Regarding the study as a whole: Within each of all four CD4+ subsets, Type 1 diabetes patients had TCRB CDR3s that were moderately but significantly shorter.

The sample was stem cell memory CD4+ T cells from blood. These TCRs come from a young man with type 1 diabetes.

The chain recombines TRBV18 with TRBJ2-1; the D is unclear. Germline CDR1 reads KGHSH; CDR2 reads LQKENI. Trimming removed 3 bases at V and 0 bases at J, with 12 bases between. The CDR3 loop spans 16 amino acids. The CDR3 loop reads CASSPVLLSSYNEQFF. In nucleotides, the CDR3 is TGTGCCAGCTCACCGGTTTTATTGAGCTCCTACAATGAGCAGTTCTTC.

In its sample, this clone was seen once. The CDR3 spells CASISGGVTDTQYF. The CDR3 region has the DNA TGTGCCAGTATCAGCGGGGGTGTGACAGATACGCAGTATTTT. This rearrangement joins TRBV28 to TRBJ2-3, with 8 bases aligning to TRBD2. Germline V gene sequence: CDR1 MDHEN, CDR2 SYDVKM. Trimming at V came to 9 bases and at J to 3 bases, leaving 8 bases not matched to a gene. The CDR3 loop spans 14 amino acids.

CDR3 amino acids: CASRGQVDYNSPLHF. In DNA form, the CDR3 reads TGTGCCAGCAGGGGACAGGTCGACTATAATTCACCCCTCCACTTT. The rearrangement joins TRBV6-6 to TRBJ1-6; 8 nucleotides line up with TRBD1. V lost 6 bases to trimming and J lost 3 bases; unmatched junction nucleotides: 4. This CDR3 has 15 residues. The germline CDR1 and CDR2 sequences are MNHNY and SVGAGI (reference sequence).

This clone has just a few counts. This sequence joins TRBV5-1 and TRBJ1-6; no reliable D call. Trimming cost V 1 base and J 6 bases, with 8 bases left between them. The CDR3 spans 14 residues. The V gene's germline CDR1 is SGHRS and CDR2 YFSETQ. The CDR3 sequence is CASSLSSGNSPLHF. Here the CDR3 DNA reads TGCGCCAGCAGCTTGTCCTCGGGTAATTCACCCCTCCACTTT.

This clone was seen more than once but under ten times. V usage is TRBV10-3 and J usage is TRBJ2-3; D call uncertain. This CDR3 is built from 14 residues. Deletions cut 6 bases from V and 2 bases from J, with 12 bases between. The V gene's germline CDR1 is ENHRY and CDR2 SYGVKD. The CDR3 bases are TGTGCCATCAGGCGTGAGGAGAACACAGATACGCAGTATTTT. Its translation is CAIRREENTDTQYF.

The chain carries TRBV5-4 and TRBJ2-7; 8 nucleotides agree with TRBD1. V lost 5 bases, J lost 6 bases, and 13 bases stayed unmatched. The CDR3 spans 15 residues. The germline CDR1 and CDR2 sequences are SGHNT and YYREEE (reference sequence). CDR3 bases: TGTGCCAGCAGGGACTACAGGGGGGATATCGGCGAGCAGTACTTC. As protein: CASRDYRGDIGEQYF.

The CDR3 nucleotides are TGTGCCGCGCTCCGGGTTAATGAGCAGTTCTTC. This gives the protein CAALRVNEQFF. This rearrangement joins TRBV7-9 to TRBJ2-1; no reliable D call. Deletions cut 11 bases from V and 7 bases from J, with 12 bases between. This CDR3 has 11 amino acids. Germline V gives CDR1 SEHNR, CDR2 FQNEAQ (reference sequence). The full variable domain, completed using reference TRBV7-9 and TRBJ2-1, is DTGVSQNPRHKITKRGQNVTFRCDPISEHNRLYWYRQTLGQGPEFLTYFQNEAQLEKSRLLSDRFSAERPKGSFSTLEIQRTEQGDSAMYLCAALRVNEQFFGPGTRLTVL.

This chain connects TRBV7-8 to TRBJ2-7, with 14 nucleotides matching TRBD2. This CDR3 spans 19 amino acids. CDR1 and CDR2 (germline): SGHVS, FQNEAQ. With V trimmed by 3 bases and J by 4 bases, 14 bases remained unmatched. CDR3 region: CASSFRVQTSGGAEYEQYF. CDR3 coding DNA: TGTGCCAGCAGCTTCAGGGTGCAGACTAGCGGGGGGGCTGAATACGAGCAGTACTTC.

The chain joins TRBV18 to TRBJ2-7; D may be TRBD2 (7 bases). The CDR3 contains 15 residues. Germline V lookup: CDR1 KGHSH, CDR2 LQKENI. The V end lost 3 bases, the J end lost 5 bases, and 17 bases lay between the germline ends. The CDR3 DNA reads TGTGCCAGCTCACCGGCGGGGGCTATTCAGAACGAGCAGTACTTC. Translated: CASSPAGAIQNEQYF.

The chain has TRBV2 and TRBJ2-5; 10 nucleotides match TRBD2. CDR1 and CDR2 (germline): SNHLY, FYNNEI. This CDR3 region has 13 residues. V trimming: 5 bases; J trimming: 5 bases; junction bases outside the gene matches: 2. CDR3 region: CASSSGGVETQYF. The CDR3 DNA reads TGTGCCAGCAGTAGCGGGGGGGTGGAGACCCAGTACTTC.

The genes are TRBV19 and TRBJ1-5; D perhaps matches TRBD1 (5 bases). The CDR3 is 14 residues long. V lost 7 bases to trimming and J lost 9 bases, with 19 bases between them. CDR1 LNHDA and CDR2 SQIVND come from the germline V gene (reference sequence). The CDR3 is CASNRGLPGRPQHF. The CDR3 DNA sequence: TGTGCCAGTAATAGGGGACTTCCCGGGCGGCCCCAGCATTTT.

This clone was counted only a few times. This chain connects TRBV7-2 to TRBJ1-2; perhaps TRBD1 as D (6 bases). Trimming cost V 5 bases and J 1 base, with 14 bases left between them. Per germline, CDR1 SGHTA and CDR2 FQGNSA. This CDR3 has 15 residues. The CDR3 sequence is CASSTPDSINYGYTF. The DNA of the CDR3 is TGTGCCAGCAGCACGCCGGACAGTATTAACTATGGCTACACCTTC.

This chain joins TRBV18 and TRBJ2-5; possible D gene TRBD1, 6 bases. The CDR3 runs 14 residues. V lost 6 bases, J lost 3 bases, and 14 bases lay in between. Germline-derived CDR1 and CDR2 are KGHSH and LQKENI. The CDR3 reads CASSAGTMEETQYF. In DNA form, the CDR3 reads TGTGCCAGCTCCGCCGGGACAATGGAAGAGACCCAGTACTTC.

This chain joins TRBV10-2 and TRBJ2-3, with a tentative D call TRBD2 (5 bases). The length of the CDR3 is 14 residues. V dropped 7 bases and J dropped 3 bases, with 14 bases sitting between them. CDR1 and CDR2 (germline): WSHSY, SAAADI. As DNA, the CDR3 is TGCGCCAGCACGGCTAGCTACCAAACAGATACGCAGTATTTT. Translated, it gives CASTASYQTDTQYF.

CDR3 protein: CASSRRQGEPQHF. The CDR3 coding sequence is TGTGCCAGCAGCCGCCGACAGGGAGAGCCCCAGCATTTT. The V call is TRBV5-6, the J call TRBJ1-5; 7 nucleotides line up with TRBD1. Unmatched junction bases numbered 6, after V lost 4 bases and J lost 8 bases. Per the germline V gene, CDR1 is SGHDT and CDR2 is YYEEEE. The CDR3 has 13 residues.

The chain combines TRBV5-6 with TRBJ1-2; no reliable D call. The CDR3 runs 11 residues. Trimming removed 4 bases at V and 7 bases at J, with 8 bases between. Germline assignment: CDR1 SGHDT and CDR2 YYEEEE. Written as DNA, the CDR3 is TGTGCCAGCAGCCTCCTCTCTGGCTACACCTTC. Its protein is CASSLLSGYTF.

The gene calls are TRBV29-1 and TRBJ1-2, with D possibly matching TRBD1 (5 bases). From germline, CDR1 is SQVTM and CDR2 ANQGSEA. Trimming took off 4 bases at V and 2 bases at J, with 8 bases between the two ends. This CDR3 contains 12 residues. CDR3 amino acids: CSVARQNYGYTF. Written as DNA, the CDR3 is TGCAGCGTTGCACGACAGAACTATGGCTACACCTTC.

The V call is TRBV9, the J call TRBJ1-1; 8 bases fit TRBD1. The CDR3 length is 14 residues. CDR1 is SGDLS, CDR2 YYNGEE, per germline. Trimming took 4 bases from V and 1 from J; bases not matched to a gene: 3. The DNA for the CDR3 is TGTGCCAGCAGCTCTGACAGGGGGAACACTGAAGCTTTCTTT. Translation gives CASSSDRGNTEAFF. Full variable domain (remainder filled in from reference TRBV9 and TRBJ1-1): DSGVTQTPKHLITATGQRVTLRCSPRSGDLSVYWYQQSLDQGLQFLIQYYNGEERAKGNILERFSAQQFPDLHSELNLSSLELGDSALYFCASSSDRGNTEAFFGQGTRLTVV.

Written as DNA, the CDR3 is TGTGCCAGCTCACCAGCCGGGTCTGGGGAGACCCAGTACTTC. This translates into CASSPAGSGETQYF. This chain joins TRBV18 and TRBJ2-5; D uncertain. The length of the CDR3 is 14 residues. The ends were cut back, 2 bases at V and 5 bases at J, with 12 bases in the middle. CDR1 is KGHSH and CDR2 is LQKENI in the germline V gene.